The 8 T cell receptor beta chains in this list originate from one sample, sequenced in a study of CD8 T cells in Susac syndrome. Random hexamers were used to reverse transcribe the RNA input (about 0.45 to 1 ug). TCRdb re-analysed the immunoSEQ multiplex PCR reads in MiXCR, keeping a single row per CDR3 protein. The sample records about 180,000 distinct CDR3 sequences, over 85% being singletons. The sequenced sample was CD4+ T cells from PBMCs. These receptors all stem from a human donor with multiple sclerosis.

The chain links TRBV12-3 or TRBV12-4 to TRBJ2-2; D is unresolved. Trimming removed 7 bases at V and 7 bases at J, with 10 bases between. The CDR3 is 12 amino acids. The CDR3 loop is CASNKGIGELFF. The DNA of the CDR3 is TGTGCCAGCAACAAGGGCATCGGGGAGCTGTTTTTT.

CDR3 bases: TGTGCCAGCAGCCGGACAGGGGCGGGGGATGGCTACACCTTC. Translated: CASSRTGAGDGYTF. V gene TRBV5-5 combines with J gene TRBJ1-2; TRBD1 matches at 9 bases. The germline V gene has CDR1 SGHKS and CDR2 YYEKEE (reference sequence). CDR3 length equals 14 residues. V shed 4 bases and J 6 bases; nucleotides not matched to a gene: 7. The variable domain in full, completed from reference TRBV5-5 and TRBJ1-2, reads DAGVTQSPTHLIKTRGQQVTLRCSPISGHKSVSWYQQVLGQGPQFIFQYYEKEERGRGNFPDRFSARQFPNYSSELNVNALLLGDSALYLCASSRTGAGDGYTFGSGTRLTVV.

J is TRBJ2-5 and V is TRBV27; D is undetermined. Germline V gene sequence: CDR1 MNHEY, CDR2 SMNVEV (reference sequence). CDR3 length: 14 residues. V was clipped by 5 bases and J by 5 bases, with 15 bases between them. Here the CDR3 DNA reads TGTGCCAGCAGTCTCCTGGCAGCCCGGGAGACCCAGTACTTC. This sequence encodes CASSLLAARETQYF.

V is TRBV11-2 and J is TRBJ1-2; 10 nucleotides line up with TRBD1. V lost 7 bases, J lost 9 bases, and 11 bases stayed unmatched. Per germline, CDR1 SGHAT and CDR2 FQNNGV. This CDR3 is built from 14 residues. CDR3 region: CASTHPGTGASYTF. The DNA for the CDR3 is TGTGCCAGCACCCATCCCGGGACAGGGGCTAGCTACACCTTC. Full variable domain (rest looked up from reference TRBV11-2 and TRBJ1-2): EAGVAQSPRYKIIEKRQSVAFWCNPISGHATLYWYQQILGQGPKLLIQFQNNGVVDDSQLPKDRFSAERLKGVDSTLKIQPAKLEDSAVYLCASTHPGTGASYTFGSGTRLTVV.

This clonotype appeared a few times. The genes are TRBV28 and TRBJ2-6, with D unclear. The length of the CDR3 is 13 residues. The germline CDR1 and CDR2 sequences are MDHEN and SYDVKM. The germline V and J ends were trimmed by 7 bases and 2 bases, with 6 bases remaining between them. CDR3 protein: CASKFPGANVLTF. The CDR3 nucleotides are TGTGCCAGCAAATTCCCTGGGGCCAACGTCCTGACTTTC.

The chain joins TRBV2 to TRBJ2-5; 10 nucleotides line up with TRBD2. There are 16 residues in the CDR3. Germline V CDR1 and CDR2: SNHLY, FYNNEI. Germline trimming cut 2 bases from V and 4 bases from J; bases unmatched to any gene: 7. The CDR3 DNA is TGTGCCAGCAGTGAAAGGCTAGCGGGAGCTGGAGAGACCCAGTACTTC. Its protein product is CASSERLAGAGETQYF.

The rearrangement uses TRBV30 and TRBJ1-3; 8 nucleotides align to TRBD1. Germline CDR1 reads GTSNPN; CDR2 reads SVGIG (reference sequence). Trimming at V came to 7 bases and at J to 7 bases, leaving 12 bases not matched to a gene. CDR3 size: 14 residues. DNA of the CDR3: TGTGCCTTCAGCCTGACAGGGGAAGGTAACACCATATATTTT. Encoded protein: CAFSLTGEGNTIYF. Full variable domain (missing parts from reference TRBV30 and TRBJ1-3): SQTIHQWPATLVQPVGSPLSLECTVEGTSNPNLYWYRQAAGRGLQLLFYSVGIGQISSEVPQNLSASRPQDRQFILSSKKLLLSDSGFYLCAFSLTGEGNTIYFGEGSWLTVV.

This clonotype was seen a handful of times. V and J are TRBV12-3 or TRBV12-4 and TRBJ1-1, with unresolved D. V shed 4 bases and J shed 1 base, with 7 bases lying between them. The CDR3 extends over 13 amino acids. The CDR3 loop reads CASSSLRNTEAFF. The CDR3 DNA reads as TGTGCCAGCAGTTCTCTACGGAACACTGAAGCTTTCTTT.